This TCR beta chain was sequenced for a study of preoperative IRX-2 immunotherapy in early breast cancer. Measured with immunoSEQ multiplex PCR; TCRdb has only the in-frame clones, and not every one. The table includes approximately 30,000 clones, 90% to 95% detected once. Germline values: CDR1 KGHSH, CDR2 LQKENI. This CDR3 is built from 13 residues. Trimming stripped 2 bases from V and 4 bases from J, with 6 bases between. As to treatment: preoperative locoregional IRX-2 cytokine immunotherapy. This phase Ib study tested locoregional IRX-2 cytokine immunotherapy given before surgery. V usage is TRBV18 and J usage is TRBJ1-5; D is ambiguous. The sequence was obtained from a human donor with breast cancer. This material was acquired from a patient treated with IRX-2 immunotherapy. The CDR3 region is CASSPGWNQPQHF. In DNA form, the CDR3 reads TGTGCCAGCTCACCAGGGTGGAATCAGCCCCAGCATTTT.